Reported below is one T cell receptor beta chain. Its antigen is undetermined. This entry comes from a study of T cell responses to AZD1222 COVID-19 vaccine. Study results and limitations: Regions 160-218 and 743-854 held dominance among vaccine-associated CD4 TCRs, which spanned spike. Donor demographics were predominantly white British with a female majority; clonal diversity may be underestimated.

The CDR3 covers 15 residues. Germline V gene lookup returns CDR1 KGHSH and CDR2 LQKENI. V gave up 3 bases and J gave up 12 bases; unmatched junction bases: 14. Sequencing used immunoSEQ multiplex PCR; TCRdb keeps in-frame clones, though not all of them. The repertoire has around 110,000 clones, around 90% of them found once; the top ten carry about 5%. This chain connects TRBV18 to TRBJ1-5; TRBD1 matches 7 bases. The sample in question was peripheral blood, obtained 28 days after the second AZD1222 dose. This receptor was obtained from an adult who received the AZD1222 COVID-19 vaccine. Written as DNA, the CDR3 is TGTGCCAGCTCACCTGGGACAGACACCCGGTGGGGCCAGCATTTT. Translating gives CASSPGTDTRWGQHF.